The present TCR beta chain was sequenced within a study of patients and donors after allogeneic stem cell transplantation. This CDR3 contains 12 residues. Trimming left V 5 bases short and J 4 bases short, with 9 bases between. Germline values: CDR1 ENHRY, CDR2 SYGVKD. TCRdb reanalysed the RT-PCR reads using MiXCR and keeps one entry per CDR3 protein. The sample lists some 960,000 distinct CDR3 sequences, 15% to 20% seen once, with about 6% in the top ten. This clonotype occurred many times. This clonotype originated in a human donor who was either an allogeneic HSCT recipient or a stem cell or donor lymphocyte infusion donor (not recorded which). It is not recorded whose cells these are; they may come from a transplant donor. The rearrangement uses TRBV10-3 and TRBJ2-7; no clear D. The sample taken for sequencing was blood, either unsorted or a sorted T cell fraction (not recorded which). In DNA, the CDR3 is TGTGCCATCAGTCCTTTTAGATACGAGCAGTACTTC. It yields the protein CAISPFRYEQYF.